The rows below give T cell receptor beta chains drawn from one sample of a study of control samples from healthy donors and cancer patients. Clones were read by immunoSEQ multiplex PCR, and TCRdb kept only the in-frame ones, dropping some. The sample holds tens of thousands of clones, approximately 95% seen once. The sequenced sample was blood. Receptors originate from a woman aged 25-40 years in good health. CDR3s include the opening cysteine and the closing phenylalanine or tryptophan. D genes are given only for firm matches. Size is stated for part of the rows, as once, few or many counts, or as a class when the clone is expanded.

>.|TRBV4-1|TRBJ2-7|.
CASSQVYGINYEQYF
TGCGCCAGCAGCCAAGTTTACGGAATCAACTACGAGCAGTACTTC
>.|TRBV19|TRBJ1-4|TRBD1
CASSIGGGTNEKLFF
TGTGCCAGTAGTATCGGAGGGGGCACTAATGAAAAACTGTTTTTT
>.|TRBV5-1|TRBJ2-1|.
CASSPRLRTSLANDEQFF
TGCGCCAGCAGCCCACGACTAAGGACGTCTTTAGCGAACGATGAGCAGTTCTTC
>.|TRBV27|TRBJ1-1|.
CASSLRANTEAFF
TGTGCCAGCAGCCTCAGGGCTAACACTGAAGCTTTCTTT
>.|TRBV11-3|TRBJ2-3|TRBD2
CASSLGPSLREVGTDTQYF
TGTGCCAGCAGCTTAGGCCCTTCTCTGCGGGAGGTCGGCACAGATACGCAGTATTTT
>once|TRBV29-1|TRBJ1-1|.
CSVDLRGDTEAFF
TGCAGCGTTGACCTCCGAGGGGACACTGAAGCTTTCTTT
>.|TRBV9|TRBJ2-2|TRBD2
CASSVVQRGNTGELFF
TGTGCCAGCAGCGTAGTCCAGCGGGGGAACACCGGGGAGCTGTTTTTT
>.|TRBV24-1|TRBJ2-1|.
CATSDQKGVSEQFF
TGTGCCACCAGTGATCAAAAGGGGGTGAGTGAGCAGTTCTTC
>.|TRBV5-4|TRBJ2-7|.
CASSLAGYSGSYEQYF
TGTGCCAGCAGCTTGGCCGGTTACTCTGGGTCCTACGAGCAGTACTTC
>.|TRBV19|TRBJ2-4|TRBD1
CASSDRVNAKNIQYF
TGTGCCAGTAGTGACAGGGTAAATGCCAAAAACATTCAGTACTTC
>.|TRBV4-1|TRBJ1-4|TRBD1
CASRGDRGALIGEKLFF
TGCGCCAGCAGGGGGGACAGGGGTGCACTGATCGGGGAAAAACTGTTTTTT
>.|TRBV7-3|TRBJ2-5|TRBD2
CASSWGGSGETQYF
TGTGCCAGCAGCTGGGGGGGATCGGGAGAGACCCAGTACTTC
>.|TRBV11-2|TRBJ2-3|.
CASSWDRTSTDTQYF
TGTGCCAGCAGTTGGGACCGCACTAGCACAGATACGCAGTATTTT
>.|TRBV7-9|TRBJ1-1|TRBD1
CASSLGTGSVTEAFF
TGTGCCAGCAGCTTGGGGACAGGGAGTGTTACTGAAGCTTTCTTT
>once|TRBV2|TRBJ2-5|TRBD2
CASLAEFQETQYF
TGTGCCAGTCTAGCGGAATTCCAAGAGACCCAGTACTTC
>.|TRBV28|TRBJ1-1|.
CASSSPGLSTEAFF
TGTGCCAGCAGTAGTCCAGGTCTAAGCACTGAAGCTTTCTTT
>.|TRBV10-1|TRBJ2-7|TRBD1
CASSERTGGLLGEQYF
TGCGCCAGCAGTGAGAGGACAGGGGGCCTCCTCGGCGAGCAGTACTTC
>.|TRBV7-3|TRBJ2-3|.
CASSPGTLTDTQYF
TGTGCCAGCAGCCCAGGGACACTAACAGATACGCAGTATTTT
>.|TRBV3-1/TRBV3-2|TRBJ1-1|.
CASSQDYPGREAFF
TGTGCCAGCAGCCAAGATTATCCCGGCAGGGAAGCTTTCTTT
>.|TRBV6-6|TRBJ2-5|.
CASSSGITGETQYF
TGTGCCAGCAGTTCAGGGATTACGGGAGAGACCCAGTACTTC
>.|TRBV5-5|TRBJ1-5|.
CASSLVPNNQPQHF
TGTGCCAGCAGCTTGGTCCCTAACAATCAGCCCCAGCATTTT
>.|TRBV12-3/TRBV12-4|TRBJ2-1|.
CASSSQGLNEQFF
TGTGCCAGCAGTAGTCAGGGGCTCAATGAGCAGTTCTTC
>.|TRBV29-1|TRBJ2-1|.
CSVGLRDPSSYNEQFF
TGCAGCGTTGGTCTCCGGGACCCTAGCTCCTACAATGAGCAGTTCTTC
>.|TRBV3-1/TRBV3-2|TRBJ2-7|.
CASSQGLYEQYF
TGTGCCAGCAGCCAAGGTCTTTACGAGCAGTACTTC
>once|TRBV15|TRBJ2-7|TRBD2
CATSSHSGNYEQYF
TGTGCCACCAGCTCGCATAGCGGGAACTACGAGCAGTACTTC
>.|TRBV4-1|TRBJ2-3|.
CASSQEVAPQYF
TGCGCCAGCAGCCAAGAAGTCGCCCCGCAGTATTTT
>.|TRBV6-5|TRBJ2-1|.
CASSYSNEQFF
TGTGCCAGCAGTTACAGCAATGAGCAGTTCTTC
>.|TRBV5-1|TRBJ2-7|TRBD1
CASSLGTGDPDLHEQYF
TGCGCCAGCAGCTTGGGGACAGGGGACCCCGACCTCCACGAGCAGTACTTC
>.|TRBV19|TRBJ1-2|.
CASSPYRDGYTF
TGTGCCAGTAGTCCCTACCGAGATGGCTACACCTTC
>.|TRBV19|TRBJ1-5|.
CASMTAFNNQPQHF
TGTGCCAGTATGACAGCGTTTAACAATCAGCCCCAGCATTTT
>.|TRBV5-6|TRBJ1-5|.
CASSQTRDSNQPQHF
TGTGCCAGCAGCCAAACCCGGGACAGCAATCAGCCCCAGCATTTT
>medium-sized|TRBV7-7|TRBJ2-3|TRBD2
CASSERLADSTDTQYF
TGTGCTAGCAGCGAACGACTAGCCGACAGCACAGATACGCAGTATTTT
>.|TRBV5-1|TRBJ2-5|.
CASSQVGSGEETQYF
TGCGCCAGCAGCCAGGTGGGGTCTGGGGAAGAGACCCAGTACTTC
>once|TRBV7-6|TRBJ2-1|.
CASSLQGPESNEQFF
TGTGCCAGCAGCCTACAGGGTCCAGAATCCAATGAGCAGTTCTTC
>.|TRBV3-1/TRBV3-2|TRBJ2-3|TRBD2
CASSRGTSGSTDTQYF
TGTGCCAGCAGCCGTGGGACTAGCGGTAGCACAGATACGCAGTATTTT
>once|TRBV19|TRBJ2-7|.
CASSPIADSYEQYF
TGTGCCAGTAGCCCGATCGCAGATTCCTACGAGCAGTACTTC
>.|TRBV6-6|TRBJ2-4|TRBD2
CASSASGSHIQYF
TGTGCCAGCAGTGCTAGCGGGAGTCACATTCAGTACTTC
>.|TRBV6-5|TRBJ1-3|.
CASSYSRQGRGNTIYF
TGTGCCAGCAGTTACTCAAGGCAGGGGAGAGGAAACACCATATATTTT
>.|TRBV28|TRBJ1-1|.
CASRTGVEAFF
TGTGCCAGCAGAACTGGGGTTGAAGCTTTCTTT
>.|TRBV2|TRBJ2-1|TRBD2
CASSPGLVAPGEQFF
TGTGCCAGCAGTCCTGGACTAGTAGCCCCCGGTGAGCAGTTCTTC
>.|TRBV28|TRBJ1-1|.
CASSFSFDGEAFF
TGTGCCAGCAGTTTTTCGTTCGATGGTGAAGCTTTCTTT
>.|TRBV7-3|TRBJ2-2|.
CASSLHTNRGAGAGELFF
TGTGCCAGCAGCTTACACACCAACCGGGGGGCGGGAGCCGGGGAGCTGTTTTTT
>.|TRBV24-1|TRBJ1-2|TRBD1
CATSGSDRGRVGYTF
TGTGCCACCAGTGGGAGTGACAGGGGAAGGGTTGGCTACACCTTC
>.|TRBV19|TRBJ2-7|.
CASSTPTGYEQYF
TGTGCCAGTAGTACCCCAACAGGGTACGAGCAGTACTTC
>.|TRBV3-1/TRBV3-2|TRBJ1-1|.
CASSLPRGGHTEAFF
TGTGCCAGCAGCCTTCCGCGAGGAGGGCACACTGAAGCTTTCTTT
>.|TRBV10-3|TRBJ2-7|TRBD2
CAISDTASGTYEQYF
TGTGCCATCAGTGACACGGCTAGCGGAACCTACGAGCAGTACTTC
>.|TRBV24-1|TRBJ1-5|.
CATSAGNQPQHF
TGTGCCACCAGTGCAGGAAATCAGCCCCAGCATTTT
>.|TRBV6-2/TRBV6-3|TRBJ2-7|TRBD2
CASSPGLADSLFYEQYF
TGTGCCAGCAGTCCCGGACTAGCCGACTCCCTTTTTTACGAGCAGTACTTC
>.|TRBV5-4|TRBJ2-5|TRBD2
CASSLGASGSFVETQYF
TGTGCCAGCAGCTTGGGTGCTAGCGGGAGCTTCGTGGAGACCCAGTACTTC
>.|TRBV28|TRBJ1-5|.
CASSAGSGNQPQHF
TGTGCCAGCAGTGCGGGAAGTGGCAATCAGCCCCAGCATTTT
>once|TRBV7-8|TRBJ1-5|.
CASSLARGGRSLNQPQHF
TGTGCCAGCAGCTTAGCCCGGGGAGGCAGGTCCCTAAATCAGCCCCAGCATTTT
>.|TRBV5-1|TRBJ2-2|TRBD2
CASSPRLAPNTGELFF
TGCGCCAGCAGCCCGAGACTAGCTCCGAACACCGGGGAGCTGTTTTTT
>.|TRBV2|TRBJ2-7|TRBD1
CASSSTGQGEQYF
TGTGCCAGCAGTTCGACAGGGCAGGGCGAGCAGTACTTC
>.|TRBV6-5|TRBJ2-7|TRBD2
CASSRDYSSYEQYF
TGTGCCAGCAGTAGGGACTATTCCTCCTACGAGCAGTACTTC
>.|TRBV5-1|TRBJ1-1|.
CASRLGGVITEAFF
TGCGCCAGCAGATTGGGGGGGGTGATCACTGAAGCTTTCTTT
>.|TRBV28|TRBJ1-1|.
CASSFSAGDGNTEAFF
TGTGCCAGCAGTTTTTCGGCAGGGGATGGGAACACTGAAGCTTTCTTT
>few|TRBV27|TRBJ2-7|TRBD2
CASPPFAGTRLLYEQYF
TGTGCCAGCCCCCCATTCGCCGGGACTAGGCTGCTTTACGAGCAGTACTTC
>.|TRBV30|TRBJ1-2|TRBD1
CAWSLTGYGYTF
TGTGCCTGGAGTTTGACAGGGTATGGCTACACCTTC